Below, 20 T cell receptor beta chains from the same sample are listed, as sequenced in a study of siplizumab effects on memory and regulatory T cells. Repertoires were generated with immunoSEQ multiplex PCR, while TCRdb's copy carries only in-frame clones and drops some. The table includes more than 90,000 clones, 80% to 95% detected once. Sequencing used non-Treg CD4+ T cells sorted from blood. The receptors were sampled from a human donor in good health.

V is TRBV7-2 and J is TRBJ2-3; the D is unclear. The CDR3 contains 12 residues. Germline V gene data show CDR1 as SGHTA and CDR2 as FQGNSA. V gave up 1 base and J gave up 8 bases, with 7 bases separating them. The CDR3 is CASSLGLPTQYF. The CDR3 nucleotides are TGTGCCAGCAGCTTAGGTCTGCCTACGCAGTATTTT.

V usage is TRBV11-2 and J usage is TRBJ2-1; 13 positions agree with TRBD2. J was trimmed by 8 bases and V by 5 bases; bases with no gene match: 12. CDR3 size: 17 residues. Germline CDR1 is SGHAT and CDR2 is FQNNGV. Here the CDR3 DNA reads TGTGCCAGCAGCCATGCCGCGACTAGCGGGAGGTGGCATGAGCAGTTCTTC. Encoded protein: CASSHAATSGRWHEQFF.

V usage is TRBV4-3 and J usage is TRBJ2-5, with D unresolved. This CDR3 is 13 amino acids long. Germline V gene sequence: CDR1 LGHNA, CDR2 YSLEER. Deletions cut 2 bases from V and 9 bases from J, with 13 bases between. The CDR3: CASSQKSGFAQYF. In nucleotides, the CDR3 is TGCGCCAGCAGCCAAAAGTCTGGGTTCGCCCAGTACTTC.

This clone is a singleton in its sample. Here the CDR3 DNA reads TGTGCCAGCTCACCTGAGGGCGCCGCTAACTATGGCTACACCTTC. Translating it yields CASSPEGAANYGYTF. The chain joins TRBV18 to TRBJ1-2; D gene unclear. The CDR3 contains 15 residues. CDR1 is KGHSH, CDR2 LQKENI, per germline. Trimming took off 3 bases at V and 0 bases at J, with 11 bases between the two ends.

The chain is built from TRBV5-1 and TRBJ1-4; D is uncertain. Germline loops: CDR1 SGHRS, CDR2 YFSETQ. The CDR3 has 15 residues. The V end lost 3 bases, the J end lost 0 bases, and 9 bases lay between the germline ends. CDR3 residues: CASSSLSATNEKLFF. The CDR3 DNA reads as TGCGCCAGCAGCTCTCTTTCTGCAACTAATGAAAAACTGTTTTTT. Filled out from reference TRBV5-1 and TRBJ1-4, the complete variable domain reads KAGVTQTPRYLIKTRGQQVTLSCSPISGHRSVSWYQQTPGQGLQFLFEYFSETQRNKGNFPGRFSGRQFSNSRSEMNVSTLELGDSALYLCASSSLSATNEKLFFGSGTQLSVL.

The V gene is TRBV6-5, the J gene TRBJ2-7, with D possibly TRBD1 on 5 matching bases. The CDR3 loop spans 14 amino acids. Germline-derived CDR1 and CDR2 are MNHEY and SVGAGI. The V gene lost 3 bases and the J gene lost 2 bases, with 11 bases spanning the gap. The CDR3 region is CASSYSQGPYEQYF. The CDR3 nucleotides are TGTGCCAGCAGTTATTCGCAGGGCCCCTACGAGCAGTACTTC.

This chain connects TRBV20-1 to TRBJ2-5; D is uncertain. Trimming took 6 bases from V and 5 from J, leaving 10 bases between them. This CDR3 has 11 amino acids. Germline V CDR1 and CDR2: DFQATT, SNEGSKA (reference sequence). The CDR3 DNA reads as TGCAGTGCAATCCTTTCGGAGACCCAGTACTTC. Residues: CSAILSETQYF.

The gene calls are TRBV4-3 and TRBJ2-3, with D maybe TRBD2 (6 bases). This CDR3 is built from 15 residues. The germline V gene encodes CDR1 LGHNA and CDR2 YSLEER. Trimming took off 0 bases at V and 1 base at J, with 8 bases between the two ends. CDR3 region: CASSQDRLGTDTQYF. In DNA, the CDR3 is TGCGCCAGCAGCCAAGATAGACTAGGCACAGATACGCAGTATTTT.

V and J are TRBV6-1 and TRBJ1-2; D is perhaps TRBD1 (6 bases). This CDR3 is built from 15 residues. Trimming shortened V by 0 bases and J by 6 bases, and 14 bases separated the two germline ends. Germline CDR1 is MNHNS and CDR2 is SASEGT. CDR3 in DNA: TGTGCCAGCAGTGAAGCGCTTACAGGGAGAGATGGCTACACCTTC. Translated, it gives CASSEALTGRDGYTF.

The genes are TRBV19 and TRBJ2-7; TRBD2 matches at 14 bases. Trimming at V came to 2 bases and at J to 4 bases, leaving 7 bases not matched to a gene. The CDR3 length is 17 residues. Germline CDR1 LNHDA, CDR2 SQIVND (reference sequence). The CDR3 coding sequence is TGTGCCAGTAGTATATCCGGGACTAGCGGGAGTGGTTACGAGCAGTACTTC. The encoded protein is CASSISGTSGSGYEQYF.

This chain links TRBV18 with TRBJ1-1, with 9 bases aligning to TRBD1. CDR3 size: 15 residues. Germline values: CDR1 KGHSH, CDR2 LQKENI. J lost 1 base, V lost 2 bases, and 2 bases had no gene match. The CDR3: CASSPKDRGNTEAFF. The CDR3 DNA sequence: TGTGCCAGCTCACCAAAGGACAGGGGGAACACTGAAGCTTTCTTT.

The V call is TRBV10-3, the J call TRBJ2-5, with unresolved D. Germline V lookup: CDR1 ENHRY, CDR2 SYGVKD. V was pared by 3 bases and J by 1 base, with 9 bases between. This CDR3 region has 14 residues. This CDR3 reads CAISEGSRQETQYF. The CDR3, as DNA: TGTGCCATCAGTGAAGGCAGCCGCCAAGAGACCCAGTACTTC.

The rearrangement uses TRBV27 and TRBJ2-7, with TRBD1 matching 8 bases. CDR1 MNHEY and CDR2 SMNVEV come from the germline V gene (reference sequence). This CDR3 region has 15 residues. Germline trimming cut 4 bases from V and 2 bases from J; bases unmatched to any gene: 7. CDR3 nucleotides: TGTGCCAGCAGTTCGGACAGGGATATTCCCTACGAGCAGTACTTC. Amino acids: CASSSDRDIPYEQYF.

The rearrangement uses TRBV18 and TRBJ2-7; D call uncertain. The CDR3 consists of 13 residues. Germline V CDR1 and CDR2: KGHSH, LQKENI. The V gene lost 2 bases and the J gene lost 3 bases, with 8 bases spanning the gap. Here the CDR3 reads CASSPGSDYEQYF. The CDR3 nucleotides read TGTGCCAGCTCACCAGGGTCGGACTACGAGCAGTACTTC.

The V gene is TRBV10-3, the J gene TRBJ1-2; no definite D call. V was shortened by 0 bases and J by 2 bases, with 10 bases between the two germline ends. The length of the CDR3 is 15 residues. Germline-derived CDR1 and CDR2 are ENHRY and SYGVKD. The CDR3 DNA reads as TGTGCCATCAGTGAGTCCGGGGATTCGAACTATGGCTACACCTTC. Protein sequence: CAISESGDSNYGYTF.

The genes are TRBV11-2 and TRBJ2-3, with TRBD2 matching over 9 bases. Unmatched junction bases numbered 4, after V lost 4 bases and J lost 2 bases. This CDR3 has 15 amino acids. Germline V gene sequence: CDR1 SGHAT, CDR2 FQNNGV. CDR3: CASSSLAGYTDTQYF. The CDR3, as DNA: TGTGCCAGCAGCTCACTAGCGGGCTACACAGATACGCAGTATTTT.

The genes are TRBV18 and TRBJ2-5, with TRBD1 as a possible D gene (5 bases). The CDR3 runs to 13 residues. In germline, CDR1 is KGHSH, CDR2 LQKENI. Trimming took off 0 bases at V and 4 bases at J, with 6 bases between the two ends. The CDR3 sequence is CASSPPQGETQYF. For the CDR3, the DNA is TGTGCCAGCTCACCACCGCAGGGAGAGACCCAGTACTTC.

V gene TRBV21-1 combines with J gene TRBJ2-5; the table gives TRBD2 as D, unverified against the DNA. The tail of the sequence fits TRBJ2-7 better, so the J call may be wrong. TRBV21-1 is described as a pseudogene. The CDR3 spans 15 residues. The DNA of the CDR3 is TGTGCCAGCTTCAGGGGCACTAGCGTCCCCTACGAGCAGTACTTC. Protein sequence: CASFRGTSVPYEQYF.

This rearrangement joins TRBV5-6 to TRBJ2-7; possibly TRBD2 for D (6 bases). This CDR3 has 15 residues. Between the trimmed V and J ends, which lost 2 bases and 3 bases, there was a span of 15 bases. CDR1 is SGHDT and CDR2 is YYEEEE in the germline V gene. For the CDR3, the DNA is TGTGCCAGCAGCTTAGCGGGTCTCGGAATCTACGAGCAGTACTTC. The encoded protein is CASSLAGLGIYEQYF.

This sequence joins TRBV5-6 and TRBJ2-1; D may be TRBD2 (5 bases). V lost 0 bases and J lost 9, with 7 bases in between. This CDR3 comprises 12 residues. CDR1 is SGHDT, CDR2 YYEEEE, per germline. CDR3 in DNA: TGTGCCAGCAGCTTGGTTGGGAGTGAGCAGTTCTTC. Translating gives CASSLVGSEQFF.